There are a few counts of the clone carrying this TCR beta chain. Its specificity is unknown. TCRdb processed the RT-PCR reads anew with MiXCR; each CDR3 protein has one entry. The sample contains approximately 680,000 distinct CDR3 sequences, about 15% of which appear only once. The entry originates in a study of response to subunit inactivated influenza vaccine. Study results and limitations: Authors suggested that a seasonal influenza vaccination recruits few new T cells each time.

The sequencing here drew on PBMCs from blood, taken 12 days after vaccination. This clonotype was sampled from a man aged 50 to 59 who received an inactivated influenza vaccine.

This CDR3 reads CASSQANSDEQFF. The CDR3 DNA reads as TGTGCCAGCAGCCAGGCGAACTCGGATGAGCAGTTCTTC. The rearrangement joins TRBV4-2 to TRBJ2-1; unclear D gene. The germline V and J ends were trimmed by 3 bases and 8 bases, with 11 bases remaining between them. Germline lookup yields CDR1 LGHNA and CDR2 YNFKEQ. The length of the CDR3 is 13 residues.